The entry that follows covers one TCR beta chain sequence. The data were obtained in a study of blood T cell repertoires in COVID-19. About the research overall: COVID-19 samples, acute and convalescent, were from the United States, Italy and Spain. The cDNA or gDNA used as material had been derived from T cells, B-cell-depleted T cells, or PBMCs.

Authors' methods: Reference gene primer amplification yielded estimated nucleated cell counts. Assay used: immunoSEQ multiplex PCR; TCRdb lists only in-frame clones, some missing. V and J calls plus clone size are reproduced from that table; the DNA served to infer D and trimming. The data show some 300,000 clones, more than 75% seen once. Germline V gene lookup returns CDR1 MNHNS and CDR2 SASEGT. This CDR3 region has 12 residues. V was trimmed by 4 bases and J by 7 bases, leaving 8 bases between them. The specimen was peripheral blood. This clonotype was obtained from a man aged 70 or older with acute or convalescent COVID-19. The chain links TRBV6-1 to TRBJ1-5; D unclear. For the CDR3, the DNA is TGTGCCAGCAGTGCCCCGGGACAGCCCCAGCATTTT. Its protein is CASSAPGQPQHF.